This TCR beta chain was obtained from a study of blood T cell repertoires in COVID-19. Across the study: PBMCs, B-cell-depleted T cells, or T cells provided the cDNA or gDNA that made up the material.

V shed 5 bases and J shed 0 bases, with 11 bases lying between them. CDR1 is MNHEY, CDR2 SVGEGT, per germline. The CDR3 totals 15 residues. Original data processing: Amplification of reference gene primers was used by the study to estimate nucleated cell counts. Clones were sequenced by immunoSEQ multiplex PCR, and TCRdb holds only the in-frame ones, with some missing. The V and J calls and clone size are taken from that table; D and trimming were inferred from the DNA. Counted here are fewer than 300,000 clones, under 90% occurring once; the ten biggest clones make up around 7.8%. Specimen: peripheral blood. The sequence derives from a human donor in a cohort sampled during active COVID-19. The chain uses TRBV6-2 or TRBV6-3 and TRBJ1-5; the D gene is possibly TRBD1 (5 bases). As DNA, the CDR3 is TGTGCCAGCAGTGCAGGGACTCTTAGCAATCAGCCCCAGCATTTT. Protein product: CASSAGTLSNQPQHF.